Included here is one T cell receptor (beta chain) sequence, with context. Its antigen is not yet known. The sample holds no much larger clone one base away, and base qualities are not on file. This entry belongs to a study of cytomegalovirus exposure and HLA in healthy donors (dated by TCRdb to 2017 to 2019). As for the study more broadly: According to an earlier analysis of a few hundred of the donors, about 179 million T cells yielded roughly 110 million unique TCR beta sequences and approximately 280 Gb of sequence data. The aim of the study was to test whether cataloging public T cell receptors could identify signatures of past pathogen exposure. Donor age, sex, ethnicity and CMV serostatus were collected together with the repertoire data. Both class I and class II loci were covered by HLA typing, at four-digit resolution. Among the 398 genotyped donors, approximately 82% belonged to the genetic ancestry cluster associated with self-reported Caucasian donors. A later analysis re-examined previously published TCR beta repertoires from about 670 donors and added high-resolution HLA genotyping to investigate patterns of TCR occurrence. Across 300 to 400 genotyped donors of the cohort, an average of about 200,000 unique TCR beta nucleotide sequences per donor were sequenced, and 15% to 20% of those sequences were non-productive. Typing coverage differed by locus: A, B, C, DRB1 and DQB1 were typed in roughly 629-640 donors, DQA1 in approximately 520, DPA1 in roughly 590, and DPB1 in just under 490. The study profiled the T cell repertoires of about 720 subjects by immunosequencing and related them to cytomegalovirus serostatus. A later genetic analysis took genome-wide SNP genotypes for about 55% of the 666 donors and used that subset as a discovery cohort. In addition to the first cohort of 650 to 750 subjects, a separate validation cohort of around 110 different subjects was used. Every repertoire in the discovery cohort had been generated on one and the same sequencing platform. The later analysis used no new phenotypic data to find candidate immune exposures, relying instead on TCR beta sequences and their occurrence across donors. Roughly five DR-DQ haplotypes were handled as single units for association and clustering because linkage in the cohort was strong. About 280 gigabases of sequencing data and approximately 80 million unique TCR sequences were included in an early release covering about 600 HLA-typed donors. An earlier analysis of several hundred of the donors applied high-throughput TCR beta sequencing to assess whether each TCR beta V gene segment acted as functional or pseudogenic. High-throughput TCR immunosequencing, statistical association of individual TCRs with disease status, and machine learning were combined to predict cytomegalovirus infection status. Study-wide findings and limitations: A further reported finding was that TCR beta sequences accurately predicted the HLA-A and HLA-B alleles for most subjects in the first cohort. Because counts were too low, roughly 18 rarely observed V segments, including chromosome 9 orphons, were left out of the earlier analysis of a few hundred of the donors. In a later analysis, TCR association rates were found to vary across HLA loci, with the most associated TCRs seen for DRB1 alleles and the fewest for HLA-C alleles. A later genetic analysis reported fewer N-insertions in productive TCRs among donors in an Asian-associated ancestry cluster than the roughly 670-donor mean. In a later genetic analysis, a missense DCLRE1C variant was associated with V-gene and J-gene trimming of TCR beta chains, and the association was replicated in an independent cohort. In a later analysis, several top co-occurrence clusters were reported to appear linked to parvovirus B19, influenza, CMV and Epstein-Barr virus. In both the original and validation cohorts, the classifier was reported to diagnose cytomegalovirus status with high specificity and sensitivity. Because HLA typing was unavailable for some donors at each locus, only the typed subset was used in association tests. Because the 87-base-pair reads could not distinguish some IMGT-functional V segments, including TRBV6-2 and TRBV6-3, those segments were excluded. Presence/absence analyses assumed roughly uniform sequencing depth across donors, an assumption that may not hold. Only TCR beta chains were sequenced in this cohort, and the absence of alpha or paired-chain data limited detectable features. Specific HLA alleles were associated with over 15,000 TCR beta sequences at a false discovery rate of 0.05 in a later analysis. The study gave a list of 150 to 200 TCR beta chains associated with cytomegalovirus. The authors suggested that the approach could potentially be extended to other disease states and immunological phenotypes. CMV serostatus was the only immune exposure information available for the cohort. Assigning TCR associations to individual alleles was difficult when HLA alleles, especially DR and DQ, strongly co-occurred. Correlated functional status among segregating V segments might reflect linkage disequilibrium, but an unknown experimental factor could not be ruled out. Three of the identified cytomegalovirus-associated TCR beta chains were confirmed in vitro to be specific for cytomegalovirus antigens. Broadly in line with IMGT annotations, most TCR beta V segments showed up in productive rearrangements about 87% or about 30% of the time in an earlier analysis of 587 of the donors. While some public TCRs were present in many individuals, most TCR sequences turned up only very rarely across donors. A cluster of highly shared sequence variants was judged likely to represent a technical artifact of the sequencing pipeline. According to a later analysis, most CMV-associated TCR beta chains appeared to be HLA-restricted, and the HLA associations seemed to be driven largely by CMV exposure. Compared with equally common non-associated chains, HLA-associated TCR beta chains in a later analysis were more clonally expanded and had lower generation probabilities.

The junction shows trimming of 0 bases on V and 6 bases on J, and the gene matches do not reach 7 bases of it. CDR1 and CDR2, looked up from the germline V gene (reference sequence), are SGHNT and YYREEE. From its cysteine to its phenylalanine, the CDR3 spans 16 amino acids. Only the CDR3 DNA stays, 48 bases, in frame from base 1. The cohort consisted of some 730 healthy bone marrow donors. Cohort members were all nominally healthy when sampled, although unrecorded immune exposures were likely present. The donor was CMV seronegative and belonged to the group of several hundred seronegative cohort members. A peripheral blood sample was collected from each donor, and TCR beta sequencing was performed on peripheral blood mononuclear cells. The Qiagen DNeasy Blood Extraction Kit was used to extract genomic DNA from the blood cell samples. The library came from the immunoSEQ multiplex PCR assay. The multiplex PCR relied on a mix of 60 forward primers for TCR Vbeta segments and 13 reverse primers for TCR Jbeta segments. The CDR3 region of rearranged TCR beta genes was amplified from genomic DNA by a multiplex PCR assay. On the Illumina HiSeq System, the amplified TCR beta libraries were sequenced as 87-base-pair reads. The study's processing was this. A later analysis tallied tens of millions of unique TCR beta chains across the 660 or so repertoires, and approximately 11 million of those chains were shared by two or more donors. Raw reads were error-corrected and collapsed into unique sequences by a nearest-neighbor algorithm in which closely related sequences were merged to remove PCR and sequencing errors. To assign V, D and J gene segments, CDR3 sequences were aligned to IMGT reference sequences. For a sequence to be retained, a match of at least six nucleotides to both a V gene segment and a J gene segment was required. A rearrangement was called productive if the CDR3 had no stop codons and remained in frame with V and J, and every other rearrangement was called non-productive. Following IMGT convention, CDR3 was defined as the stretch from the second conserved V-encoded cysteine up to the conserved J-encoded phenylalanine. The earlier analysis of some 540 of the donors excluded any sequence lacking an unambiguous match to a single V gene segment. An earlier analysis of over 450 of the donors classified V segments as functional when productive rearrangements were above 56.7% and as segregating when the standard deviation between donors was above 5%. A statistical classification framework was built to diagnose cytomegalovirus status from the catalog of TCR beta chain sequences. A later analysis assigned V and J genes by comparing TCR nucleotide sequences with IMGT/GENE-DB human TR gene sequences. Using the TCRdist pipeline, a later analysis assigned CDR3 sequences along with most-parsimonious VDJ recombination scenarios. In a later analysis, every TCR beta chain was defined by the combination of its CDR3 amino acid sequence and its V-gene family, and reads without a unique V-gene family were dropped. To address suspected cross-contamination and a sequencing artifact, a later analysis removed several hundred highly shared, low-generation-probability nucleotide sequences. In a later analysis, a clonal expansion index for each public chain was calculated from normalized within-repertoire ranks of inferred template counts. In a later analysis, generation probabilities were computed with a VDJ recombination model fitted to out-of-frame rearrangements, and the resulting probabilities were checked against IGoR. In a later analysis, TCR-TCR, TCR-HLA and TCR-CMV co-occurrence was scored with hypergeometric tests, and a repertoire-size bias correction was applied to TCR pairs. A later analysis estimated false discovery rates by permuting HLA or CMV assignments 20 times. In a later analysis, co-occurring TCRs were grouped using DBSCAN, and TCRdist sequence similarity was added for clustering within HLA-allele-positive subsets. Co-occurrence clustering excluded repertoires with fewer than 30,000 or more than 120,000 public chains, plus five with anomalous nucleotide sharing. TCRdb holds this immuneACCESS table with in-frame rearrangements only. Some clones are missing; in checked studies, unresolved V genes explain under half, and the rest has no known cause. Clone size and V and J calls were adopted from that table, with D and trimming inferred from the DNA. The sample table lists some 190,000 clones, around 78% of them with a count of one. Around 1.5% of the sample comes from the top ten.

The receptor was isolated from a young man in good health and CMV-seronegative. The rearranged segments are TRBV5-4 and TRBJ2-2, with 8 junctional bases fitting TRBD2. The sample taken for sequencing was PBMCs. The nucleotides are TGTGCCAGCAGCTTGGGAAGCGGGGGCCCTCCCGGGGAGCTGTTTTTT. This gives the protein CASSLGSGGPPGELFF.